This T cell receptor beta chain derives from a study of blood T cell repertoires in COVID-19. Method: immunoSEQ multiplex PCR; TCRdb's copy keeps in-frame clones and lacks some. The sample records roughly 340,000 clones, 80% to 90% being singletons. The germline V and J ends were trimmed by 8 bases and 6 bases, with 13 bases remaining between them. This CDR3 contains 13 residues. CDR1 and CDR2 from the germline V gene are SNHLY and FYNNEI. The TCR originated in a woman in her twenties or thirties with COVID-19, enrolled during active disease. V is TRBV2 and J is TRBJ2-2, with D tentatively TRBD2 (5 bases). Material for sequencing was peripheral blood. The CDR3 is CASGRTRAGELFF. The CDR3 DNA is TGTGCCAGCGGAAGGACGAGGGCCGGGGAGCTGTTTTTT.